This T cell receptor (beta chain) was retrieved from a study of blood T cell repertoires in COVID-19. Study context: The United States, Italy and Spain were the sources of the acute and convalescent COVID-19 samples. Sample material is recorded as cDNA or gDNA derived from T cells, B-cell-depleted T cells, or PBMCs.

Per the study methods: The authors estimated nucleated cell counts from reference gene primer amplification. Method: immunoSEQ multiplex PCR; TCRdb's copy keeps in-frame clones and lacks some. V, J and clone size reflect that table, while D and trimming were determined from the DNA. The sample has approximately 210,000 clones, roughly 88% seen once. Cohorts were assigned according to the clinical history that participants reported. The ends lost 6 bases at V and 4 bases at J; junction bases unmatched: 8. The CDR3 has 13 amino acids. The germline gives CDR1 SQVTM, CDR2 ANQGSEA. The chain carries TRBV29-1 and TRBJ1-1; 7 positions match TRBD1. Material for sequencing was PBMCs or T cells enriched from blood (not recorded which). This sequence originates from a woman in her forties or fifties with acute COVID-19. The chain's CDR3 is CSVRSDRATEAFF. The CDR3 DNA reads as TGCAGCGTGAGGTCTGACAGGGCCACTGAAGCTTTCTTT.